Listed below are T cell receptor beta chains from one sample, sequenced in a study of blood T cell repertoires in COVID-19. This table comes from immunoSEQ multiplex PCR, and its TCRdb copy is limited to in-frame clones, with some not included. The sample has more than 75,000 clones; about 92% are singletons. Sequences were obtained from peripheral blood. These receptors were collected from a middle-aged man with acute or convalescent COVID-19. Each CDR3 is given with its conserved first and last residue. The order of the fields is clone size, J gene, D gene, V gene, CDR3 DNA, CDR3 protein. The D gene is left open where the match is weak. Part of the rows lack a size; the others show once, few, many or a class for expanded clones.

size: -
J: TRBJ1-6
D: TRBD1
V: TRBV30
DNA: TGTGCTTGCCTTGCACAGGGGGCCGGTAATTCACCCCTCCACTTT
CDR3: CACLAQGAGNSPLHF

size: -
J: TRBJ2-5
D: -
V: TRBV3-1/TRBV3-2
DNA: TGTGCCAGCAGCCAAGTCCCTTGGCAGGCCTCGGGGGAGACCCAGTACTTC
CDR3: CASSQVPWQASGETQYF

size: -
J: TRBJ2-3
D: TRBD2
V: TRBV7-9
DNA: TGTGCCAGCAGCCCGCTAGCGGGGGGGCAAACAGATACGCAGTATTTT
CDR3: CASSPLAGGQTDTQYF

size: -
J: TRBJ1-5
D: -
V: TRBV25-1
DNA: TGTGCCAGCTCTGGGGGGGGCAATCAGCCCCAGCATTTT
CDR3: CASSGGGNQPQHF

size: -
J: TRBJ2-2
D: TRBD2
V: TRBV5-5
DNA: TGTGCCAGCACCCCCCGGGGGGACGCCGGGGAGCTGTTTTTT
CDR3: CASTPRGDAGELFF

size: -
J: TRBJ2-1
D: TRBD2
V: TRBV2
DNA: TGTGCCAGCAGTGAAGCTAGCGGGGGGGCCTCACGGGCTTACAATGAGCAGTTCTTC
CDR3: CASSEASGGASRAYNEQFF

size: once
J: TRBJ1-6
D: TRBD1
V: TRBV5-4
DNA: TGTGCCAGCAGCCGGGACAGGGGGCGATTGGGTTCACCCCTCCACTTT
CDR3: CASSRDRGRLGSPLHF

size: -
J: TRBJ2-1
D: TRBD1
V: TRBV5-1
DNA: TGCGCCAGCAGCGAGGGACAGACCAATGAGCAGTTCTTC
CDR3: CASSEGQTNEQFF

size: -
J: TRBJ2-7
D: TRBD2
V: TRBV3-1/TRBV3-2
DNA: TGTGCCAGCAGCCAAGCAACTAGCGGGAGTAGGAGACGAAGCGAGCAGTACTTC
CDR3: CASSQATSGSRRRSEQYF

size: few
J: TRBJ1-1
D: -
V: TRBV6-2/TRBV6-3
DNA: TGTGCCAGCAGTTACTCTCCGTGGGGGCGCAGGATGAACACTGAAGCTTTCTTT
CDR3: CASSYSPWGRRMNTEAFF

size: -
J: TRBJ2-5
D: -
V: TRBV30
DNA: TGTGCCGGCACTCTGGGTGGGGGGGGCGTGGAGACCCAGTACTTC
CDR3: CAGTLGGGGVETQYF

size: -
J: TRBJ1-5
D: TRBD1
V: TRBV19
DNA: TGTGCCAGTAGTATCCAGGGACAGGGCTATAGCAATCAGCCCCAGCATTTT
CDR3: CASSIQGQGYSNQPQHF

size: few
J: TRBJ1-1
D: -
V: TRBV7-3
DNA: TGTGCCAGCAGCTTAATTGGGGGGTCCCCCGCTTTCTTT
CDR3: CASSLIGGSPAFF

size: once
J: TRBJ1-5
D: TRBD1
V: TRBV19
DNA: TGTGCCAGTAGTGACAGGGGCCCGAATCAGCCCCAGCATTTT
CDR3: CASSDRGPNQPQHF

size: -
J: TRBJ1-6
D: -
V: TRBV28
DNA: TGTGCCAGCAGTCTCAATCACAGGGATGGCTCACCCCTCCACTTT
CDR3: CASSLNHRDGSPLHF

size: -
J: TRBJ1-5
D: -
V: TRBV2
DNA: TGTGCCAGCAGGGAGGGCGCAGTCGGCAATCAGCCCCAGCATTTT
CDR3: CASREGAVGNQPQHF

size: once
J: TRBJ1-6
D: -
V: TRBV5-1
DNA: TGCGCCAGCAGCTTGTCAGGTGATAATTCACCCCTCCACTTT
CDR3: CASSLSGDNSPLHF

size: -
J: TRBJ2-7
D: -
V: TRBV10-2
DNA: TGCGCCAGCAGTGTCGACAACCGCTACGAGCAGTACTTC
CDR3: CASSVDNRYEQYF

size: -
J: TRBJ1-6
D: TRBD1
V: TRBV5-1
DNA: TGCGCCAGCAGCTTGAACGTACAGGGGGCTTATTCACCCCTCCACTTT
CDR3: CASSLNVQGAYSPLHF

size: -
J: TRBJ2-5
D: -
V: TRBV7-8
DNA: TGTGCCAGCAGCTCACGGGTACAAGAGACCCAGTACTTC
CDR3: CASSSRVQETQYF

size: -
J: TRBJ2-1
D: TRBD2
V: TRBV11-2
DNA: TGTGCCAGCAGCTTAAAGCTAGCGGTTAATGAGCAGTTCTTC
CDR3: CASSLKLAVNEQFF

size: -
J: TRBJ2-7
D: -
V: TRBV7-9
DNA: TGTGCCAGCAGCCCCGGGACTTCCTACGAGCAGTACTTC
CDR3: CASSPGTSYEQYF

size: -
J: TRBJ1-6
D: -
V: TRBV5-8
DNA: TGTGCCAGCAGCTCTGACATTGGCATGGCACCCCTCCACTTT
CDR3: CASSSDIGMAPLHF

size: -
J: TRBJ1-6
D: -
V: TRBV3-1/TRBV3-2
DNA: TGTGCCAGCAGCCAAGAATCTCACAGTACTAATTCACCCCTCCACTTT
CDR3: CASSQESHSTNSPLHF

size: few
J: TRBJ2-7
D: -
V: TRBV3-1/TRBV3-2
DNA: TGTGCCAGCAGCCCGGAGGCGGGGACGGCCTCCTACGAGCAGTACTTC
CDR3: CASSPEAGTASYEQYF

size: -
J: TRBJ2-7
D: -
V: TRBV6-6
DNA: TGTGCCACCGCCCAGACCTACGAGCAGTACTTC
CDR3: CATAQTYEQYF

size: once
J: TRBJ2-2
D: -
V: TRBV18
DNA: TGTGCCACAGAGGGTCTAGCAGAAACCGGGGAGCTGTTTTTT
CDR3: CATEGLAETGELFF

size: -
J: TRBJ2-1
D: TRBD1
V: TRBV7-6
DNA: TGTGCCAGCAGCCCGGGGACAGGCGCCCTAAGGAATGAGCAGTTCTTC
CDR3: CASSPGTGALRNEQFF

size: -
J: TRBJ2-5
D: -
V: TRBV2
DNA: TGTGCCAGCCACCGGGACTACCAAGAGACCCAGTACTTC
CDR3: CASHRDYQETQYF

size: -
J: TRBJ2-6
D: -
V: TRBV19
DNA: TGTGCCAGTAGTATTTATCGCGGAGGGGCCAACGTCCTGACTTTC
CDR3: CASSIYRGGANVLTF

size: -
J: TRBJ2-7
D: TRBD1
V: TRBV4-2
DNA: TGTGCCAGCAGCCAGGTCCGGGACAGGTCCCTAGCCTACGAGCAGTACTTC
CDR3: CASSQVRDRSLAYEQYF

size: -
J: TRBJ2-3
D: TRBD2
V: TRBV30
DNA: TGTGCCTGGACCCCAGGAACTAGCGGGGGTGATACGCAGTATTTT
CDR3: CAWTPGTSGGDTQYF

size: -
J: TRBJ2-1
D: TRBD2
V: TRBV27
DNA: TGTGCCAGCAGTTTAGCGGGAGCAGGCCGGAATGAGCAGTTCTTC
CDR3: CASSLAGAGRNEQFF

size: -
J: TRBJ2-5
D: TRBD1
V: TRBV18
DNA: TGTGCCAGCTCACCTGACAGGGTTCGGGAGACCCAGTACTTC
CDR3: CASSPDRVRETQYF

size: -
J: TRBJ2-3
D: TRBD1
V: TRBV6-2/TRBV6-3
DNA: TGTGCCAGCAGTTCCTTGGACAGGGACCCAGATACGCAGTATTTT
CDR3: CASSSLDRDPDTQYF

size: few
J: TRBJ2-1
D: -
V: TRBV7-9
DNA: TGTGCCAGCAGCTTAGCGCGGGGAAGGGACAATGAGCAGTTCTTC
CDR3: CASSLARGRDNEQFF

size: -
J: TRBJ1-4
D: -
V: TRBV19
DNA: TGTGCCAGTAGTATCCCACGGGCCTCGGGGGAAAAACTGTTTTTT
CDR3: CASSIPRASGEKLFF

size: -
J: TRBJ2-5
D: TRBD2
V: TRBV7-2
DNA: TGTGCCAGCAGCTCTCAGCGGGGTTGGGAGACCCAGTACTTC
CDR3: CASSSQRGWETQYF

size: -
J: TRBJ2-3
D: -
V: TRBV27
DNA: TGTGCCAGCAGTTTTGAGGACAGTCTCAATTTT
CDR3: CASSFEDSLNF

size: -
J: TRBJ2-1
D: TRBD2
V: TRBV25-1
DNA: TGTGCCAGCAGTTCTAGCGGGAGGGTCGACAATGAGCAGTTCTTC
CDR3: CASSSSGRVDNEQFF

size: -
J: TRBJ2-3
D: TRBD2
V: TRBV18
DNA: TGTGCCAGCTCTAAACGCGGGAGTGAAACAGATACGCAGTATTTT
CDR3: CASSKRGSETDTQYF

size: -
J: TRBJ2-1
D: TRBD2
V: TRBV5-4
DNA: TGTGCCAGCAGCACCTGGGCGGGGGGAAATGAGCAGTTCTTC
CDR3: CASSTWAGGNEQFF

size: medium-sized
J: TRBJ2-2
D: TRBD2
V: TRBV4-1
DNA: TGCGCCAGCAGCCAAGGGGCGGCGGGGGGCACCGGGGAGCTGTTTTTT
CDR3: CASSQGAAGGTGELFF

size: -
J: TRBJ2-3
D: -
V: TRBV7-6
DNA: TGTGCCAGCAGCTTAGGCGTAGGGGGACCCACAGATACGCAGTATTTT
CDR3: CASSLGVGGPTDTQYF

size: -
J: TRBJ1-1
D: TRBD1
V: TRBV6-5
DNA: TGTGCCAGCAGTTACTCGGGATCAGGGGGCACTGAAGCTTTCTTT
CDR3: CASSYSGSGGTEAFF

size: -
J: TRBJ1-3
D: TRBD1
V: TRBV7-3
DNA: TGTGCCAGCAGGACCCGGACAGGCCTAGGAAACACCATATATTTT
CDR3: CASRTRTGLGNTIYF

size: -
J: TRBJ2-5
D: -
V: TRBV3-1/TRBV3-2
DNA: TGTGCCAGCAGCCAAGAGGTCAGCGAAGAGACCCAGTACTTC
CDR3: CASSQEVSEETQYF

size: -
J: TRBJ2-1
D: -
V: TRBV5-4
DNA: TGTGCCAGCAGCGGGGGACAAAACAATGAGCAGTTCTTC
CDR3: CASSGGQNNEQFF

size: -
J: TRBJ2-1
D: -
V: TRBV19
DNA: TGTGCCAGTAACGATCGGGGAGGATCCTACAATGAGCAGTTCTTC
CDR3: CASNDRGGSYNEQFF

size: -
J: TRBJ2-1
D: TRBD2
V: TRBV7-2
DNA: TGTGCCAGCAGCTTTCCACAGCGGGGATGGGAGTTCTTC
CDR3: CASSFPQRGWEFF

size: -
J: TRBJ2-1
D: TRBD2
V: TRBV28
DNA: TGTGCCAGCAGTTTGGCGGGAGAGGGCTACAATGAGCAGTTCTTC
CDR3: CASSLAGEGYNEQFF

size: -
J: TRBJ2-7
D: -
V: TRBV28
DNA: TGTGCCAGCCGACCGGGGGACGAGCAGTACTTC
CDR3: CASRPGDEQYF

size: -
J: TRBJ1-2
D: -
V: TRBV2
DNA: TGTGCCAGCAGTGATATGGCGCGAACAGGCCTTAACTATGGCTACACCTTC
CDR3: CASSDMARTGLNYGYTF

size: -
J: TRBJ1-4
D: -
V: TRBV18
DNA: TGTGCCAGCTCCCGAACCTCTATATCAACTAATGAAAAACTGTTTTTT
CDR3: CASSRTSISTNEKLFF

size: -
J: TRBJ1-5
D: TRBD1
V: TRBV19
DNA: TGTGCCAGTACCCCACAGGGGACCCCACCCCAGCATTTT
CDR3: CASTPQGTPPQHF

size: -
J: TRBJ2-2
D: TRBD1
V: TRBV7-9
DNA: TGTGCCAGCAGGCCCGGGACAGACACCGGGGAGCTGTTTTTT
CDR3: CASRPGTDTGELFF

size: -
J: TRBJ2-1
D: TRBD1
V: TRBV24-1
DNA: TGTGCCACCAGTGATTACGACAGGGTCAATGAGCAGTTCTTC
CDR3: CATSDYDRVNEQFF

size: -
J: TRBJ1-4
D: -
V: TRBV6-6
DNA: TGTGCCAGCAGTTTGGATCCTTCCGGGAAACTGTTTTTT
CDR3: CASSLDPSGKLFF

size: -
J: TRBJ2-7
D: -
V: TRBV6-4
DNA: TGTGCCCGCCCAGGGACATCCTCCTACGAGCAGTACTTC
CDR3: CARPGTSSYEQYF